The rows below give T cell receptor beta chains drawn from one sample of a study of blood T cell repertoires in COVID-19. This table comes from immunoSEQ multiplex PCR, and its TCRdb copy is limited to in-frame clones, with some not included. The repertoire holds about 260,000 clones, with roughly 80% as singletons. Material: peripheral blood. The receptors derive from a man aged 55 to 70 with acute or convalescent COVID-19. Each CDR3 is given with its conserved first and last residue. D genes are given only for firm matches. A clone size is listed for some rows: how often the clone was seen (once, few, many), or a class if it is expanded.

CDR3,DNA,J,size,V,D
CASSIGGGTGNEQFF,TGTGCCAGCAGCATAGGGGGCGGGACAGGCAATGAGCAGTTCTTC,TRBJ2-1,once,TRBV9,TRBD1
CASSRTAGETQYF,TGTGCCAGCAGTAGGACAGCCGGGGAGACCCAGTACTTC,TRBJ2-5,.,TRBV27,.
CAVGGGGTDTQYF,TGTGCCGTCGGAGGTGGAGGGACAGATACGCAGTATTTT,TRBJ2-3,.,TRBV7-2,.
CATSDETRVGELFF,TGTGCCACCAGTGATGAAACTAGGGTCGGGGAGCTGTTTTTT,TRBJ2-2,once,TRBV24-1,.
CSAGTVAYEQYF,TGCAGCGCCGGGACAGTCGCCTACGAGCAGTACTTC,TRBJ2-7,.,TRBV29-1,TRBD1
CASSRGLAGAYYEQYF,TGTGCCAGCAGCCGGGGACTAGCGGGAGCTTACTACGAGCAGTACTTC,TRBJ2-7,.,TRBV3-1/TRBV3-2,TRBD2
CASSYAGRETQYF,TGTGCCAGCAGCTACGCGGGACGAGAGACCCAGTACTTC,TRBJ2-5,.,TRBV7-9,.
CASSLGIVSGANVLTF,TGTGCCAGCTCCCTCGGGATAGTCTCTGGGGCCAACGTCCTGACTTTC,TRBJ2-6,.,TRBV11-2,.
CASSRTVNTGELFF,TGTGCCAGCAGCCGGACAGTGAACACCGGGGAGCTGTTTTTT,TRBJ2-2,once,TRBV5-6,.
CASSPGPGASNQPQHF,TGTGCCAGCAGCCCCGGACCTGGGGCAAGTAATCAGCCCCAGCATTTT,TRBJ1-5,.,TRBV7-9,.
CAISETGNIEPQHF,TGTGCCATCAGTGAAACAGGCAATATAGAGCCCCAGCATTTT,TRBJ1-5,few,TRBV10-3,.
CASSFAGGSSPLHF,TGTGCCAGCAGCTTTGCAGGAGGTTCCTCACCCCTCCACTTT,TRBJ1-6,.,TRBV11-2,.
CASSSHTRLTNTGELFF,TGTGCCAGCAGCTCCCACACTCGACTAACGAACACCGGGGAGCTGTTTTTT,TRBJ2-2,many,TRBV7-2,.
CASSAGQGRVQYF,TGTGCCAGCAGTGCTGGACAGGGCCGGGTGCAGTACTTC,TRBJ2-7,.,TRBV27,TRBD1
CASSRWAPHRGLAKNIQYF,TGTGCCAGCAGCAGGTGGGCCCCTCACAGGGGCCTAGCCAAAAACATTCAGTACTTC,TRBJ2-4,.,TRBV21-1,.
CASSQWTGGNGYTF,TGTGCCAGCAGTCAGTGGACAGGGGGCAATGGCTACACCTTC,TRBJ1-2,.,TRBV6-5,TRBD1
CASKRAAERYEQYF,TGTGCCAGTAAGAGGGCAGCGGAACGCTACGAGCAGTACTTC,TRBJ2-7,.,TRBV19,.
CASSQALAGQETQYF,TGTGCCAGCAGCCAAGCCTTAGCGGGGCAAGAGACCCAGTACTTC,TRBJ2-5,once,TRBV3-1/TRBV3-2,TRBD2
CASSQGFRTSGNHEQFF,TGCGCCAGCAGCCAAGGTTTTAGGACTAGCGGGAACCATGAGCAGTTCTTC,TRBJ2-1,.,TRBV4-3,TRBD2
CASKGAGGNEQFF,TGCGCCAGCAAGGGGGCGGGGGGCAATGAGCAGTTCTTC,TRBJ2-1,.,TRBV23-1,.
CASSTLEVLASTDTQYF,TGTGCCAGCAGCACCCTAGAGGTGCTGGCTAGCACAGATACGCAGTATTTT,TRBJ2-3,once,TRBV11-2,.
CASSLQVAGEETQYF,TGTGCCAGCAGCCTACAGGTAGCGGGAGAAGAGACCCAGTACTTC,TRBJ2-5,.,TRBV7-3,TRBD2
CAITGGSNYGYTF,TGTGCCATCACCGGGGGGTCTAACTATGGCTACACCTTC,TRBJ1-2,.,TRBV10-3,.
CASSVEGGYNEQFF,TGTGCCAGCAGCGTAGAGGGCGGGTACAATGAGCAGTTCTTC,TRBJ2-1,.,TRBV9,.
CASSIRQGATGANVLTF,TGTGCCAGTAGTATACGGCAGGGGGCGACCGGGGCCAACGTCCTGACTTTC,TRBJ2-6,.,TRBV19,TRBD1
CSASGSSTGEQYF,TGCAGTGCTAGTGGCTCGTCAACAGGGGAGCAGTACTTC,TRBJ2-7,.,TRBV20-1,.
CASRPSVGTVGETGELFF,TGTGCCAGCAGGCCTTCCGTGGGGACAGTGGGGGAAACCGGGGAGCTGTTTTTT,TRBJ2-2,.,TRBV6-2/TRBV6-3,TRBD1
CASSEGTSGRETQYF,TGTGCCAGCAGCGAAGGGACTAGCGGGAGGGAGACCCAGTACTTC,TRBJ2-5,.,TRBV9,TRBD2
CASSNSGQSSYEQYF,TGTGCCAGCAGCAACTCGGGACAGAGCTCCTACGAGCAGTACTTC,TRBJ2-7,.,TRBV21-1,.
CASSRPGTSGNNEQFF,TGCGCCAGCAGCCGCCCCGGGACTAGCGGTAACAATGAGCAGTTCTTC,TRBJ2-1,.,TRBV4-1,TRBD2
CASRQIAGTDTQYF,TGCGCCAGCAGACAAATAGCGGGCACAGATACGCAGTATTTT,TRBJ2-3,.,TRBV5-1,.
CSVLRTGGRETQYF,TGCAGCGTTCTGAGGACAGGGGGCCGGGAGACCCAGTACTTC,TRBJ2-5,.,TRBV29-1,TRBD1
CASGRQGNEQFF,TGTGCTAGTGGCCGACAGGGCAATGAGCAGTTCTTC,TRBJ2-1,.,TRBV12-5,TRBD1
CASSTLGQGGYEQYF,TGTGCCAGTAGTACCCTGGGACAGGGTGGCTACGAGCAGTACTTC,TRBJ2-7,.,TRBV19,TRBD1
CASRDRGHPSNEQFF,TGTGCCAGTAGGGACAGGGGGCATCCGAGCAATGAGCAGTTCTTC,TRBJ2-1,.,TRBV19,TRBD1
CASSLGTNTDTQYF,TGCGCCAGCAGCTTGGGGACTAACACAGATACGCAGTATTTT,TRBJ2-3,.,TRBV5-1,.
CASSQMAPGTQYF,TGTGCCAGCAGCCAAATGGCCCCTGGGACCCAGTACTTC,TRBJ2-5,.,TRBV3-1/TRBV3-2,.
CASRGTGNNSPLHF,TGTGCCAGCAGAGGGACAGGAAATAATTCACCCCTCCACTTT,TRBJ1-6,few,TRBV2,TRBD1